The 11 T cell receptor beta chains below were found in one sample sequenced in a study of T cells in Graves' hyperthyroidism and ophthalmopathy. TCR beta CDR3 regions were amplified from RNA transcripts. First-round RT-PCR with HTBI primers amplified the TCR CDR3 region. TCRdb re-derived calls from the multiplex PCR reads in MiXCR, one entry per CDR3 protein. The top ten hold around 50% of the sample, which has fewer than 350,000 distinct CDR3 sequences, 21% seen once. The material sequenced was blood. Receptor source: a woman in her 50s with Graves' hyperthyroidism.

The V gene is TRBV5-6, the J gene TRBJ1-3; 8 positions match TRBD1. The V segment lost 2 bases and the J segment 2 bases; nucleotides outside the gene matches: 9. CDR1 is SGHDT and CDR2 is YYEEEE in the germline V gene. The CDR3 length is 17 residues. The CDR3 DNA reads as TGTGCCAGCAGCTTTAGTCCCAAACAGGGGGCTGGAAACACCATATATTTT. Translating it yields CASSFSPKQGAGNTIYF.

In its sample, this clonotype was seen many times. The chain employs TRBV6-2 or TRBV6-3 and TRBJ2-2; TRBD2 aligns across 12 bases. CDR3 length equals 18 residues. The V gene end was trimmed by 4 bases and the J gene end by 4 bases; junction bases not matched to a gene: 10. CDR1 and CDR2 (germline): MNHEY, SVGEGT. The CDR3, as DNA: TGTGCCAGCAGTTTTCATAGACTAGCGGGAGCAGGCACCGGGGAGCTGTTTTTT. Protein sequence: CASSFHRLAGAGTGELFF.

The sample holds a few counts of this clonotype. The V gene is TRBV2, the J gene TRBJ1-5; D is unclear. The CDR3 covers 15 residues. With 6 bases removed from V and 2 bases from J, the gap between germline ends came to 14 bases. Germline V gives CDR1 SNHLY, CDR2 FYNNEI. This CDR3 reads CASRQSGQGNQPQHF. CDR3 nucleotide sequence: TGTGCCAGCAGACAGAGCGGCCAGGGCAATCAGCCCCAGCATTTT.

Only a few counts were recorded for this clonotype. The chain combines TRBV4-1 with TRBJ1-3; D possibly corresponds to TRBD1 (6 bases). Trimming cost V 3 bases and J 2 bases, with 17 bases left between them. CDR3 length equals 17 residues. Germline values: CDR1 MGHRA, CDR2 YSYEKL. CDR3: CASSQDSERFPGNTIYF. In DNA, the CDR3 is TGCGCCAGCAGCCAGGACAGCGAAAGATTCCCTGGAAACACCATATATTTT.

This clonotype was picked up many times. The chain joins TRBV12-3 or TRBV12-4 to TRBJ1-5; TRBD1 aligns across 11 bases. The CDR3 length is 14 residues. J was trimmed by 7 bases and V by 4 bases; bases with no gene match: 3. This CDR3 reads CASSWDRGRQPQHF. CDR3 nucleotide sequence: TGTGCCAGCAGTTGGGACAGGGGGAGGCAGCCCCAGCATTTT.

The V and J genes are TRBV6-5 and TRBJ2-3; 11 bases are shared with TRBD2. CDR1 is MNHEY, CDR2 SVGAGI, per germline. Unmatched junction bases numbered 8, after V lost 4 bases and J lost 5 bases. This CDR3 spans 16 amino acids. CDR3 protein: CASSSSGTSGRDTQYF. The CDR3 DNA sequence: TGTGCCAGCAGTTCTTCCGGGACTAGCGGACGAGATACGCAGTATTTT.

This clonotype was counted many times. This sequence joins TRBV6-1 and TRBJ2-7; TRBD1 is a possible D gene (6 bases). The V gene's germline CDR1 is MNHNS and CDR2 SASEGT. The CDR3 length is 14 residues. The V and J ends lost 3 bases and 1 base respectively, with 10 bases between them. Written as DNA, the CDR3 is TGTGCCAGCAGTGACAGGGGCCCATCCTACGAGCAGTACTTC. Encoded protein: CASSDRGPSYEQYF.

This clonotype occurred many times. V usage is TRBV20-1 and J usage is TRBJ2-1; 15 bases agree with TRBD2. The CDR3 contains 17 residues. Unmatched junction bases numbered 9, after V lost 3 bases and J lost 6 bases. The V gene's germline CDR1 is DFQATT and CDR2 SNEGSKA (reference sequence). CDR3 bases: TGCAGTGCTAGCGGACTAGCGGGGGGGAGTGCGGCCAATGAGCAGTTCTTC. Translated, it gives CSASGLAGGSAANEQFF.

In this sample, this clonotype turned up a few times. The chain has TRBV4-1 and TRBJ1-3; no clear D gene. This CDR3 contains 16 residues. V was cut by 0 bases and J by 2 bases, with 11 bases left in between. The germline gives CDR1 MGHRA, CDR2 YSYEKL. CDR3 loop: CASSQDPGRAGNTIYF. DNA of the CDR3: TGCGCCAGCAGCCAAGATCCGGGGAGGGCTGGAAACACCATATATTTT.

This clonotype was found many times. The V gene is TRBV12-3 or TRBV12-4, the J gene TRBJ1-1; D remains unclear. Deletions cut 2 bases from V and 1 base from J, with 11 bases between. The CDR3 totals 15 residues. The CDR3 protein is CASSLSAHSNTEAFF. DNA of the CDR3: TGTGCCAGCAGTTTATCGGCTCACTCGAACACTGAAGCTTTCTTT.

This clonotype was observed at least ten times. CDR3 residues: CSVKIQGGMNTEAFF. CDR3 bases: TGCAGCGTGAAGATTCAGGGGGGGATGAACACTGAAGCTTTCTTT. The V gene is TRBV29-1, the J gene TRBJ1-1; 7 bases agree with TRBD1. V lost 6 bases and J lost 0; bases outside the gene matches: 10. Germline loops: CDR1 SQVTM, CDR2 ANQGSEA. The CDR3 spans 15 residues.